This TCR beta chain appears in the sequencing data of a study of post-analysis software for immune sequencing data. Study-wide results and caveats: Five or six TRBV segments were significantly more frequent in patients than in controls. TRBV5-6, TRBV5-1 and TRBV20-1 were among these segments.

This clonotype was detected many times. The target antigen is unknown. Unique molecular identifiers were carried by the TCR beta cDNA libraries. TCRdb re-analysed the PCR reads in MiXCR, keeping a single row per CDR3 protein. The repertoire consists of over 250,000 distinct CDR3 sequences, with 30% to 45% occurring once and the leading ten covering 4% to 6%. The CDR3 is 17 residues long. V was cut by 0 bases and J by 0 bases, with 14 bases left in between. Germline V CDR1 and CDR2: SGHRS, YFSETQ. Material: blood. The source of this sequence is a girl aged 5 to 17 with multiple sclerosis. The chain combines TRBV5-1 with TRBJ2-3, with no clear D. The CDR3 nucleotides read TGCGCCAGCAGCTTGGAACTACCCAGTGCTAGCACAGATACGCAGTATTTT. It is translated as CASSLELPSASTDTQYF. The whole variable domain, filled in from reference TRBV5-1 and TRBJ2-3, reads KAGVTQTPRYLIKTRGQQVTLSCSPISGHRSVSWYQQTPGQGLQFLFEYFSETQRNKGNFPGRFSGRQFSNSRSEMNVSTLELGDSALYLCASSLELPSASTDTQYFGPGTRLTVL.